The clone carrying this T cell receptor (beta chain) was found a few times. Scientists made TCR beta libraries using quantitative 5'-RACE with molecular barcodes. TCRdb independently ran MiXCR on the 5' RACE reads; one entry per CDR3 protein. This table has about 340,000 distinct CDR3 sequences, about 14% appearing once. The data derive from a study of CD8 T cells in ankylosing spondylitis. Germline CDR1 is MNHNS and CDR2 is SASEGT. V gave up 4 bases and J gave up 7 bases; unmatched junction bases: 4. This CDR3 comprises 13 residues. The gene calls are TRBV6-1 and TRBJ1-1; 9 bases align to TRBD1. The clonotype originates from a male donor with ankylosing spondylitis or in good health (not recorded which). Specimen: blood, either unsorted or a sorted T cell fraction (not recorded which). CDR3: CASSGQGGDEAFF. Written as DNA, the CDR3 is TGTGCCAGCAGTGGACAGGGGGGAGATGAAGCTTTCTTT.